A selection of T cell receptor beta chains follows, all from one sample in a study of CD8+ T cells in alopecia areata. Data came from immunoSEQ multiplex PCR; TCRdb stores just in-frame clones and leaves some out. The sample lists some 110,000 clones, 35% to 45% seen once, with roughly 3.2% in the top ten. The material sequenced was CD4+ T cells sorted from blood. The origin of the receptors is a human donor with alopecia areata. Both conserved end residues are trimmed from each CDR3. Clone size is not always given. Where it is, it says once, few, many or a class for expanded clones.

cdr3_length | j_call | clone_size | v_call | cdr3_aa
10 | TRBJ2-5 | - | TRBV7-2 | ASSPKGETQY
12 | TRBJ1-1 | - | TRBV29-1 | SVSWGPLNTEAF
12 | TRBJ2-1 | - | TRBV29-1 | SVGHRLAGNEQF
14 | TRBJ2-1 | - | TRBV5-1 | ASSTGHGGRMDEQF
14 | TRBJ2-1 | - | TRBV27 | ASSSPSGRANNEQF
9 | TRBJ2-5 | few | TRBV5-8 | ASSLMETQY
13 | TRBJ2-4 | - | TRBV2 | ASSEARQGGNIQY
12 | TRBJ2-7 | few | TRBV28 | ASTKTRDSYEQY
10 | TRBJ1-2 | - | TRBV29-1 | SVHGVGYGYT
13 | TRBJ2-1 | - | TRBV27 | ASSLRTSENNEQF
11 | TRBJ1-2 | few | TRBV29-1 | SVEGIIGYGYT
12 | TRBJ2-1 | once | TRBV9 | ASSPETGYNEQF
12 | TRBJ2-1 | - | TRBV7-2 | ASSLTGLVDEQF
16 | TRBJ1-2 | - | TRBV11-2 | ASSLSNPTGGHNYGYT
11 | TRBJ2-1 | - | TRBV4-1 | ASSQTQGLEQF
13 | TRBJ1-2 | few | TRBV29-1 | SVGTNRDPLYGYT
15 | TRBJ2-5 | - | TRBV7-2 | ASSSGLAKAYQETQY
12 | TRBJ1-1 | few | TRBV29-1 | SVATANRNTEAF
14 | TRBJ1-5 | - | TRBV18 | ASSPRDRAPNQPQH
11 | TRBJ2-4 | - | TRBV29-1 | SVRGRAKNIQY
12 | TRBJ2-2 | - | TRBV5-1 | ASTPVEGTGELF
12 | TRBJ2-5 | - | TRBV5-4 | ASSLAARVETQY
12 | TRBJ1-4 | - | TRBV5-1 | ASSLDRGGEKLF
11 | TRBJ2-5 | - | TRBV29-1 | SVDTGGQETQY
10 | TRBJ1-1 | few | TRBV29-1 | SGGRADTEAF
13 | TRBJ2-7 | few | TRBV28 | ASKRGTSGSYEQY